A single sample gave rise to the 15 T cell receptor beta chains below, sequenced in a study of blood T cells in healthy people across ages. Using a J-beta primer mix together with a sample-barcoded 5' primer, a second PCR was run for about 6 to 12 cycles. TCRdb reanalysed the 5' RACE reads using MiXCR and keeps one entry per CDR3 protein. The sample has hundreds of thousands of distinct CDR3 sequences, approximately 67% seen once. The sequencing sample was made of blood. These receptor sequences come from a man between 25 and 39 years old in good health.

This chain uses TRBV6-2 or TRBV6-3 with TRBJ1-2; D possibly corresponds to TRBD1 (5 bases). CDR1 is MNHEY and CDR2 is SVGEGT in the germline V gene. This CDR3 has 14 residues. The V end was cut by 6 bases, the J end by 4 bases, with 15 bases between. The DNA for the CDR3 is TGTGCCAGCAGCCAAAACGACAGACCCTATGGCTACACCTTC. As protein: CASSQNDRPYGYTF.

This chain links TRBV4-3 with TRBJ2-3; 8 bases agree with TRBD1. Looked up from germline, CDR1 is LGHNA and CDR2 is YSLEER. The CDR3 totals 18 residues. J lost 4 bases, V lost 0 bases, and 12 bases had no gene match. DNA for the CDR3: TGCGCCAGCAGCCAAGATCCTAGAGGGCAGGGGGCCTCAGATACGCAGTATTTT. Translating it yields CASSQDPRGQGASDTQYF.

The CDR3 loop reads CASSVLLGQGAYEQYF. For the CDR3, the DNA is TGTGCCAGCAGTGTATTGTTGGGACAGGGGGCCTACGAGCAGTACTTC. The chain carries TRBV2 and TRBJ2-4, with 11 bases fitting TRBD1. The assigned J gene may be wrong: the sequence end matches TRBJ2-7 better. CDR1 is SNHLY and CDR2 is FYNNEI in the germline V gene. There are 16 residues in the CDR3.

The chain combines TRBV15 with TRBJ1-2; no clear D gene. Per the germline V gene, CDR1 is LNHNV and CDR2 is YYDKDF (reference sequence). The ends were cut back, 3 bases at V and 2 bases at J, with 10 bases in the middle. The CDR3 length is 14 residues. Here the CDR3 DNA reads TGTGCCACCAGCAGTCCCGACCGAAACTATGGCTACACCTTC. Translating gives CATSSPDRNYGYTF. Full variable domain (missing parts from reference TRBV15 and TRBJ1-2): DAMVIQNPRYQVTQFGKPVTLSCSQTLNHNVMYWYQQKSSQAPKLLFHYYDKDFNNEADTPDNFQSRRPNTSFCFLDIRSPGLGDTAMYLCATSSPDRNYGYTFGSGTRLTVV.

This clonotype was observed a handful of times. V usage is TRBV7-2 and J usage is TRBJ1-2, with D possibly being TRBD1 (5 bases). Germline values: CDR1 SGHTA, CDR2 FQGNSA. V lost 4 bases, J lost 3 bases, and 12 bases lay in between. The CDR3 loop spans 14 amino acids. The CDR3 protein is CASSSPGLYYGYTF. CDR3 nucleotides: TGTGCCAGCAGCTCGCCGGGGCTGTACTATGGCTACACCTTC.

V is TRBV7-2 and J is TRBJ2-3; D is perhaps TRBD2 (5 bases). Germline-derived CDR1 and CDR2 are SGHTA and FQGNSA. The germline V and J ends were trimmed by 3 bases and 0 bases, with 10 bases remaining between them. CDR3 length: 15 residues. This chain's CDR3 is CASSFDRGSTDTQYF. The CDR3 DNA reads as TGTGCCAGCAGCTTCGATCGAGGGAGCACAGATACGCAGTATTTT.

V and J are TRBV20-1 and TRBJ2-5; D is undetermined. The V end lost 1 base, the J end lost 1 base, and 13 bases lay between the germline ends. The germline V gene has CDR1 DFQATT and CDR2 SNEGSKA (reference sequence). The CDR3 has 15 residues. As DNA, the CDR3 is TGCAGTGCTAGAGTTCCCCAGGCTTCCCAAGAGACCCAGTACTTC. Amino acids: CSARVPQASQETQYF.

CDR3 DNA sequence: TGTGCCAGCAGTTCCACAGGACTAGCGGGGCGGGAGACCCAGTACTTC. Protein product: CASSSTGLAGRETQYF. The chain couples TRBV12-3 or TRBV12-4 to TRBJ2-5, with 12 bases matching TRBD2. CDR3 size: 16 residues. Trimming removed 4 bases from V and 5 bases from J; junction bases left unmatched: 8.

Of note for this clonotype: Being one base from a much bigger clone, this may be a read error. Here the CDR3 DNA reads TGTGCCAGCAGTGGAGCCGGGACAGGGATCTACGAGCAGTACTTC. Amino acids: CASSGAGTGIYEQYF. The V and J genes are TRBV2 and TRBJ2-4, with TRBD1 matching over 9 bases. The J call may be wrong; the DNA end is better matched by TRBJ2-7. This CDR3 contains 15 residues. Germline CDR1 SNHLY, CDR2 FYNNEI.

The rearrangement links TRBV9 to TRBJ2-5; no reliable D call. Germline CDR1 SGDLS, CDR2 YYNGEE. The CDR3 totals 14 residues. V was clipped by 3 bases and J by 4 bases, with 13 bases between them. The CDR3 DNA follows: TGTGCCAGCAGCGCCCGACCCCTCCGAGAGACCCAGTACTTC. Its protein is CASSARPLRETQYF.

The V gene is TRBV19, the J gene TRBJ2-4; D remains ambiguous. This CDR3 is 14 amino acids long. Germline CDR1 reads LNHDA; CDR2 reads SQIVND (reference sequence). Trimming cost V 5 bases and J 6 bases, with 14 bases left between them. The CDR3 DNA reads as TGTGCCAGTAGTCCAGACTTGTACTTAAACATTCAGTACTTC. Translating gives CASSPDLYLNIQYF.

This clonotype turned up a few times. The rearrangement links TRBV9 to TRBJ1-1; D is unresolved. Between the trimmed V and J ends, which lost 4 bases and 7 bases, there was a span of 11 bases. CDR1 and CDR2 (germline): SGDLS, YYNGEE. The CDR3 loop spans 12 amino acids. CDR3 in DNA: TGTGCCAGCAGCCCAGATGCTAGTGAAGCTTTCTTT. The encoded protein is CASSPDASEAFF.

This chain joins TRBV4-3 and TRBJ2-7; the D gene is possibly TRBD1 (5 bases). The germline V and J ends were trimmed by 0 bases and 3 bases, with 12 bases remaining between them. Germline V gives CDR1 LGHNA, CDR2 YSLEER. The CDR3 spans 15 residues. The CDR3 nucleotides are TGCGCCAGCAGCCAAGATACAGGTAGAGGCTACGAGCAGTACTTC. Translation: CASSQDTGRGYEQYF.

The CDR3 reads CASSQRVGTGYTF. CDR3 coding DNA: TGTGCCAGCAGCCAAAGGGTAGGGACTGGCTACACCTTC. The chain is built from TRBV3-1 and TRBJ1-2, with D possibly being TRBD1 (5 bases). The germline V and J ends were trimmed by 2 bases and 7 bases, with 11 bases remaining between them. The CDR3 is 13 residues long. Germline V CDR1 and CDR2: LGHDT, YNNKEL (reference sequence).

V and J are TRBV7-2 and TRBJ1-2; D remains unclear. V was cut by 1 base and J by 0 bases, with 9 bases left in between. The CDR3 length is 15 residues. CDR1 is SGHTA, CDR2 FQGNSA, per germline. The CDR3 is CASSLGADPNYGYTF. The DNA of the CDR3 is TGTGCCAGCAGCTTAGGGGCAGATCCTAACTATGGCTACACCTTC.